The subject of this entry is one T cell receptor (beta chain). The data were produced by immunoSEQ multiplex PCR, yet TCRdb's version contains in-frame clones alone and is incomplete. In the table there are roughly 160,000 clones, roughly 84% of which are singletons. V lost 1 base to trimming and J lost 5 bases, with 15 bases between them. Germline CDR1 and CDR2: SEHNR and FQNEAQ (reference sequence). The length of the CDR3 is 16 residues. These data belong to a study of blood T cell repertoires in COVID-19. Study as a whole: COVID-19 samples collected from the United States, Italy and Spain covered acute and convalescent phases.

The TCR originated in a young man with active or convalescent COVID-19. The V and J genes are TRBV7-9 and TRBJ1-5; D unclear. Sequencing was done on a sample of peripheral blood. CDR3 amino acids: CASSLEAGRGDQPQHF. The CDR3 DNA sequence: TGTGCCAGCAGCTTAGAAGCAGGCCGCGGGGATCAGCCCCAGCATTTT.